Listed below are T cell receptor beta chains from one sample, sequenced in a study of blood T cell repertoires in COVID-19. TCRdb keeps only in-frame clones here, not all; method: immunoSEQ multiplex PCR. The table records 65,000 to 90,000 clones, 82% of them present only once. Sequenced input: peripheral blood. The receptors originated from a man aged 60 to 75 with acute or convalescent COVID-19. The CDR3 runs from the conserved cysteine through the conserved F or W. D genes are given only for firm matches. Expanded clones get a size class; other rows say once, few or many, or leave the size out.

D gene: -
clone size: -
J gene: TRBJ2-5
V gene: TRBV4-3
CDR3 DNA: TGCGCCAGCAGCCTCTCGGAGGGGACCCAGTACTTC
CDR3 protein: CASSLSEGTQYF

D gene: -
clone size: -
J gene: TRBJ1-2
V gene: TRBV6-5
CDR3 DNA: TGTGCCAGCAGTCAACAGGGCTTTTCTGGCTACACCTTC
CDR3 protein: CASSQQGFSGYTF

D gene: TRBD1
clone size: -
J gene: TRBJ2-7
V gene: TRBV5-4
CDR3 DNA: TGTGCCAGCAGTCTAACCCTCCCATCCGGGACAGCCTACGAGCAGTACTTC
CDR3 protein: CASSLTLPSGTAYEQYF

D gene: TRBD2
clone size: -
J gene: TRBJ2-3
V gene: TRBV3-1/TRBV3-2
CDR3 DNA: TGTGCCAGCAGCCCTCGGACTAGCGGGGGAGATACGCAGTATTTT
CDR3 protein: CASSPRTSGGDTQYF

D gene: -
clone size: -
J gene: TRBJ1-3
V gene: TRBV9
CDR3 DNA: TGTGCCAGCAGCGCCAATCCGAGAGGGGGTAGCTCTGGAAACACCATATATTTT
CDR3 protein: CASSANPRGGSSGNTIYF

D gene: -
clone size: -
J gene: TRBJ1-2
V gene: TRBV3-1/TRBV3-2
CDR3 DNA: TGTGCCAGCAGCCTCGCAGTTCTCCGCTATGGCTACACCTTC
CDR3 protein: CASSLAVLRYGYTF

D gene: -
clone size: -
J gene: TRBJ1-4
V gene: TRBV2
CDR3 DNA: TGTGCCGCCCGGGGAGTTTCTGGGAGTGAAAAACTGTTTTTT
CDR3 protein: CAARGVSGSEKLFF

D gene: TRBD1
clone size: -
J gene: TRBJ2-7
V gene: TRBV19
CDR3 DNA: TGTGCCAGTAGTATAGGTAGGGGGCCAACCTACGAGCAGTACTTC
CDR3 protein: CASSIGRGPTYEQYF

D gene: -
clone size: -
J gene: TRBJ1-5
V gene: TRBV4-2
CDR3 DNA: TGTGCCAGCAGCCAAGATTGGGACATTTTGGGCAATCAGCCCCAGCATTTT
CDR3 protein: CASSQDWDILGNQPQHF

D gene: TRBD1
clone size: -
J gene: TRBJ1-5
V gene: TRBV20-1
CDR3 DNA: TGCAGTGCTAGTCAACGACAGGGGGCGTCCAATCAGCCCCAGCATTTT
CDR3 protein: CSASQRQGASNQPQHF

D gene: -
clone size: -
J gene: TRBJ2-5
V gene: TRBV11-2
CDR3 DNA: TGTGCCAGCAGCCCCCCCGGGATGACCCAGTACTTC
CDR3 protein: CASSPPGMTQYF

D gene: -
clone size: -
J gene: TRBJ2-3
V gene: TRBV7-9
CDR3 DNA: TGTGCCAGCAGCTTCGGGATTAGCACAGATACGCAGTATTTT
CDR3 protein: CASSFGISTDTQYF

D gene: TRBD2
clone size: -
J gene: TRBJ2-5
V gene: TRBV11-2
CDR3 DNA: TGTGCCAGCAGCTCCCCGCTTGCGGGGGACCAAGAGACCCAGTACTTC
CDR3 protein: CASSSPLAGDQETQYF

D gene: -
clone size: -
J gene: TRBJ1-1
V gene: TRBV27
CDR3 DNA: TGTGCCAGTCGTTTACAGGGCAACACTGAAGCTTTCTTT
CDR3 protein: CASRLQGNTEAFF

D gene: -
clone size: -
J gene: TRBJ2-3
V gene: TRBV24-1
CDR3 DNA: TGTGCCACCAGTGATATTCTGGATACGCAGTATTTT
CDR3 protein: CATSDILDTQYF

D gene: -
clone size: -
J gene: TRBJ1-5
V gene: TRBV6-2/TRBV6-3
CDR3 DNA: TGTGCCAGCAGTCCAGGGCAGGCCGCACCCCAGCATTTT
CDR3 protein: CASSPGQAAPQHF

D gene: -
clone size: once
J gene: TRBJ2-2
V gene: TRBV7-7
CDR3 DNA: TGTGCTAGCAGCCAGGACTCCGGCTACACCGGGGAGCTGTTTTTT
CDR3 protein: CASSQDSGYTGELFF

D gene: -
clone size: -
J gene: TRBJ1-5
V gene: TRBV2
CDR3 DNA: TGTGCCAGCAGTTGGGACAATAGCAATCAGCCCCAGCATTTT
CDR3 protein: CASSWDNSNQPQHF

D gene: -
clone size: -
J gene: TRBJ1-1
V gene: TRBV6-5
CDR3 DNA: TGTGCCAGCAGCCAACCTGGACTGAGGCACACTGAAGCTTTCTTT
CDR3 protein: CASSQPGLRHTEAFF

D gene: -
clone size: -
J gene: TRBJ1-1
V gene: TRBV18
CDR3 DNA: TGTGCCAGCTCACCGAGCTTGGACAGCGGAATTGAAGCTTTCTTT
CDR3 protein: CASSPSLDSGIEAFF

D gene: TRBD2
clone size: -
J gene: TRBJ2-1
V gene: TRBV15
CDR3 DNA: TGTGCCACCAGCAGCAGGATACTAGCGGGACCCTACAATGAGCAGTTCTTC
CDR3 protein: CATSSRILAGPYNEQFF

D gene: TRBD2
clone size: -
J gene: TRBJ2-7
V gene: TRBV6-5
CDR3 DNA: TGTGCCAGCAGTCCCCTTGCGGGAGCCCCTCGCGAGCAGTACTTC
CDR3 protein: CASSPLAGAPREQYF

D gene: TRBD1
clone size: -
J gene: TRBJ1-6
V gene: TRBV7-2
CDR3 DNA: TGTGCCAGCAGCGCCCGACAGGGAACTACAGGATCACCCCTCCACTTT
CDR3 protein: CASSARQGTTGSPLHF

D gene: -
clone size: once
J gene: TRBJ1-3
V gene: TRBV9
CDR3 DNA: TGTGCCAGCAGCCCCCCTGACATCGGAAACACCATATATTTT
CDR3 protein: CASSPPDIGNTIYF

D gene: TRBD2
clone size: medium-sized
J gene: TRBJ2-7
V gene: TRBV5-1
CDR3 DNA: TGCGCCAGCAGCTTGGCCGGAGCGGGGGCCCACCCCTACGAGCAGTACTTC
CDR3 protein: CASSLAGAGAHPYEQYF

D gene: -
clone size: -
J gene: TRBJ2-2
V gene: TRBV5-1
CDR3 DNA: TGCGCCAGCAGTGTGGGAGCGAACACCGGGGAGCTGTTTTTT
CDR3 protein: CASSVGANTGELFF

D gene: TRBD1
clone size: -
J gene: TRBJ2-7
V gene: TRBV12-5
CDR3 DNA: TGTGCTAGTGGTTTGCCCATGGGCAGGGGGCCAACGGGGGAGCAGTACTTC
CDR3 protein: CASGLPMGRGPTGEQYF

D gene: TRBD2
clone size: -
J gene: TRBJ2-1
V gene: TRBV7-2
CDR3 DNA: TGTGCCAGCAGTTCAGACCCTAGCGGATACAATGAGCAGTTCTTC
CDR3 protein: CASSSDPSGYNEQFF

D gene: -
clone size: once
J gene: TRBJ2-5
V gene: TRBV14
CDR3 DNA: TGTGCCAGCAGCCAAGATTTGAGGGGCAGGGGAGAGACTCAGTACTTC
CDR3 protein: CASSQDLRGRGETQYF